The 27 T cell receptor beta chains presented below share a single source sample, sequenced in a study of control samples from healthy donors and cancer patients. Data came from immunoSEQ multiplex PCR; TCRdb stores just in-frame clones and leaves some out. The data show fewer than 200,000 clones, around 93% seen once. Material for sequencing was blood. The receptors shown here come from a woman between 55 and 75 years old in good health.

The CDR3, as DNA: TGTGCCAGCACCCCGGGAGGTTATAATGAAAAACTGTTTTTT. Translated, it gives CASTPGGYNEKLFF. This chain joins TRBV7-2 and TRBJ1-4; D gene uncertain. Germline V gives CDR1 SGHTA, CDR2 FQGNSA. This CDR3 region has 14 residues. V dropped 7 bases and J dropped 4 bases, with 13 bases sitting between them.

CDR3 sequence: CASSPRQEAIKAFF. CDR3 coding DNA: TGTGCCAGCAGCCCCCGACAGGAAGCAATTAAAGCTTTCTTT. This rearrangement joins TRBV7-2 to TRBJ1-1; D might be TRBD1 (6 bases). Germline V CDR1 and CDR2: SGHTA, FQGNSA. The CDR3 length is 14 residues. Deletions cut 5 bases from V and 9 bases from J, with 19 bases between.

The sample holds one count of this clone. The V call is TRBV27, the J call TRBJ1-6, with 9 bases lining up with TRBD1. CDR3 length: 15 residues. Trimming cost V 2 bases and J 9 bases; bases outside gene matches: 5. Germline assignment: CDR1 MNHEY and CDR2 SMNVEV (reference sequence). The CDR3 protein is CASSLNPGQGSPLHF. In DNA form, the CDR3 reads TGTGCCAGCAGTTTAAACCCGGGACAGGGTTCACCCCTCCACTTT.

The chain joins TRBV2 to TRBJ1-1; 8 positions agree with TRBD1. CDR3 length: 14 residues. Germline loops: CDR1 SNHLY, CDR2 FYNNEI. Trimming took 2 bases from V and 1 from J; bases not matched to a gene: 0. The CDR3 DNA follows: TGTGCCAGCAGTGAACAGGGGGCGAACACTGAAGCTTTCTTT. Translation gives CASSEQGANTEAFF.

In DNA form, the CDR3 reads TGCGCCAGCAGCCAAGATAAGGTCGACAATCAGCCCCAGCATTTT. Its translation is CASSQDKVDNQPQHF. The chain joins TRBV4-3 to TRBJ1-5; D remains unclear. V shed 0 bases and J shed 3 bases, with 9 bases lying between them. The germline CDR1 and CDR2 sequences are LGHNA and YSLEER. CDR3 length: 15 amino acids.

Regarding this clone: The sample holds other DNA sequences that translate to the same CDR3. The chain links TRBV7-2 to TRBJ2-5; 13 nucleotides match TRBD2. This CDR3 is built from 17 residues. J lost 5 bases, V lost 1 base, and 7 bases had no gene match. The germline gives CDR1 SGHTA, CDR2 FQGNSA. In DNA, the CDR3 is TGTGCCAGCAGCTTAGTAACTAGCGGGGGGGCACGGGAGACCCAGTACTTC. It yields the protein CASSLVTSGGARETQYF. The whole variable domain, filled in from reference TRBV7-2 and TRBJ2-5, reads GAGVSQSPSNKVTEKGKDVELRCDPISGHTALYWYRQSLGQGLEFLIYFQGNSAPDKSGLPSDRFSAERTGGSVSTLTIQRTQQEDSAVYLCASSLVTSGGARETQYFGPGTRLLVL.

In its sample, this clone was seen a few times. The chain joins TRBV7-9 to TRBJ1-4; D unresolved. V lost 0 bases and J 7 bases, leaving 15 bases between the germline ends. Germline-derived CDR1 and CDR2 are SEHNR and FQNEAQ (reference sequence). The CDR3 is 16 residues long. Here the CDR3 DNA reads TGTGCCAGCAGCTTAGCGCATAGCGGGCATAGTGAAAAACTGTTTTTT. The encoded protein is CASSLAHSGHSEKLFF. The variable domain in full, with the rest retrieved from reference TRBV7-9 and TRBJ1-4, is DTGVSQNPRHKITKRGQNVTFRCDPISEHNRLYWYRQTLGQGPEFLTYFQNEAQLEKSRLLSDRFSAERPKGSFSTLEIQRTEQGDSAMYLCASSLAHSGHSEKLFFGSGTQLSVL.

The gene calls are TRBV19 and TRBJ1-1; 12 nucleotides match TRBD1. CDR1 and CDR2 from the germline V gene are LNHDA and SQIVND (reference sequence). The CDR3 runs to 17 residues. V lost 5 bases and J lost 2; bases outside the gene matches: 9. CDR3 amino acids: CASSDLGQGAYNTEAFF. Written as DNA, the CDR3 is TGTGCCAGTAGTGACCTGGGACAGGGGGCATACAACACTGAAGCTTTCTTT.

The chain employs TRBV28 and TRBJ2-1; 10 nucleotides line up with TRBD2. The junction had 5 bases not matched to a gene; V was cut back by 5 bases and J by 7 bases. CDR1 is MDHEN, CDR2 SYDVKM, per germline. The CDR3 has 14 amino acids. CDR3 coding DNA: TGTGCCAGCAGTAGCGGGGGGGCCCTGAATGAGCAGTTCTTC. As protein: CASSSGGALNEQFF.

This chain connects TRBV12-5 to TRBJ1-1; 12 bases are a match to TRBD1. The J segment lost 7 bases and the V segment lost 1 base, leaving 7 bases of the junction unmatched. The CDR3 consists of 16 residues. Germline CDR1 LGHNT, CDR2 FRNRAP. The CDR3 reads CASGLDAGTGGGEAFF. Written as DNA, the CDR3 is TGTGCTAGTGGTTTGGACGCCGGGACAGGGGGCGGTGAAGCTTTCTTT.

The rearrangement joins TRBV9 to TRBJ1-1; D might be TRBD1 (5 bases). The germline CDR1 and CDR2 sequences are SGDLS and YYNGEE. V gave up 1 base and J gave up 4 bases, with 8 bases separating them. This CDR3 is 13 amino acids long. The CDR3, as DNA: TGTGCCAGCAGCGTAAGGGGAAGCACTGAAGCTTTCTTT. Protein sequence: CASSVRGSTEAFF. Complete variable domain (other parts from reference TRBV9 and TRBJ1-1): DSGVTQTPKHLITATGQRVTLRCSPRSGDLSVYWYQQSLDQGLQFLIQYYNGEERAKGNILERFSAQQFPDLHSELNLSSLELGDSALYFCASSVRGSTEAFFGQGTRLTVV.

This chain connects TRBV6-5 to TRBJ1-3; no reliable D call. Germline CDR1 MNHEY, CDR2 SVGAGI. V was shortened by 2 bases and J by 8 bases, with 13 bases between the two germline ends. The CDR3 sequence is 14 residues long. The CDR3, as DNA: TGTGCCAGCAGTTACGGGAAGGGAGCGGACACCATATATTTT. Translating gives CASSYGKGADTIYF.

The chain is built from TRBV6-1 and TRBJ1-5, with 10 positions matching TRBD1. This CDR3 contains 17 residues. V trimming: 4 bases; J trimming: 6 bases; junction bases outside the gene matches: 12. The V gene's germline CDR1 is MNHNS and CDR2 SASEGT. CDR3 DNA: TGTGCCAGCAGTGTGCCCAGACAGGGGGCAGCTGTTCAGCCCCAGCATTTT. It encodes CASSVPRQGAAVQPQHF.

The chain joins TRBV12-3 or TRBV12-4 to TRBJ2-5, with 7 nucleotides matching TRBD2. CDR3 size: 13 residues. After removal of 4 bases from V and 5 bases from J, the junction contained 4 bases not matched to a gene. CDR3 sequence: CASSSGLGETQYF. The CDR3 DNA is TGTGCCAGCAGTTCCGGACTAGGGGAGACCCAGTACTTC.

In DNA, the CDR3 is TGTGCCAGCAGCCAATCCCGGGGCGAGCAGTACTTC. Amino acids: CASSQSRGEQYF. The V gene is TRBV3-1 (or the pseudogene TRBV3-2), the J gene TRBJ2-7, with D perhaps TRBD2 (5 bases). In germline, CDR1 is LGHDT, CDR2 YNNKEL (reference sequence). V dropped 2 bases and J dropped 6 bases, with 8 bases sitting between them. This CDR3 has 12 amino acids.

V gene TRBV5-6 combines with J gene TRBJ1-2; no clear D gene. Germline CDR1 is SGHDT and CDR2 is YYEEEE. This CDR3 contains 11 residues. V was pared by 5 bases and J by 4 bases, with 6 bases between. CDR3 coding DNA: TGTGCCAGCAGAGGCAGCTATGGCTACACCTTC. Amino acid sequence: CASRGSYGYTF.

This clone was observed a single time. The chain is built from TRBV2 and TRBJ1-5, with D unclear. Germline V CDR1 and CDR2: SNHLY, FYNNEI. CDR3 length: 13 residues. V was trimmed by 4 bases and J by 3 bases, leaving 7 bases between them. As DNA, the CDR3 is TGTGCCAGCAGTGGTGAGCTCAATCAGCCCCAGCATTTT. It is translated as CASSGELNQPQHF. The entire variable domain, with the rest obtained from reference TRBV2 and TRBJ1-5, is as follows: EPEVTQTPSHQVTQMGQEVILRCVPISNHLYFYWYRQILGQKVEFLVSFYNNEISEKSEIFDDQFSVERPDGSNFTLKIRSTKLEDSAMYFCASSGELNQPQHFGDGTRLSIL.

The V and J genes are TRBV4-3 and TRBJ2-1; D is unclear. V lost 0 bases, J lost 10 bases, and 10 bases lay in between. The CDR3 sequence is 13 residues long. Germline V gives CDR1 LGHNA, CDR2 YSLEER. CDR3 nucleotides: TGCGCCAGCAGCCAAGATGATGGGGTCGAGCAGTTCTTC. Translation: CASSQDDGVEQFF.

This clone was seen just once. This chain connects TRBV6-2 or TRBV6-3 to TRBJ1-1; TRBD1 matches 10 bases. The J segment lost 0 bases and the V segment lost 1 base, leaving 2 bases of the junction unmatched. This CDR3 spans 16 amino acids. CDR1 is MNHEY, CDR2 SVGEGT, per germline. The CDR3 DNA sequence: TGTGCCAGCAGTTACTACGGACAGGGGGTGAACACTGAAGCTTTCTTT. Its protein product is CASSYYGQGVNTEAFF.

The V and J genes are TRBV3-1 (or the pseudogene TRBV3-2) and TRBJ2-1; D gene uncertain. Deletions cut 1 base from V and 10 bases from J, with 11 bases between. The germline V gene encodes CDR1 LGHDT and CDR2 YNNKEL (reference sequence). This CDR3 has 13 amino acids. DNA for the CDR3: TGTGCCAGCAGCCAAGGAAGGGAAAGAGAGCAGTTCTTC. Encoded protein: CASSQGREREQFF.

The gene calls are TRBV3-1 (or the pseudogene TRBV3-2) and TRBJ2-5; D is possibly TRBD2 (5 bases). Germline CDR1 and CDR2: LGHDT and YNNKEL (reference sequence). This CDR3 has 18 amino acids. V was clipped by 5 bases and J by 5 bases, with 27 bases between them. The CDR3 region is CASSAPPRTSTTGETQYF. DNA of the CDR3: TGTGCCAGCAGCGCTCCTCCCCGGACCTCAACGACGGGGGAGACCCAGTACTTC.

This rearrangement joins TRBV6-4 to TRBJ2-1; D is perhaps TRBD1 or TRBD2 (5 bases each). Trimming stripped 10 bases from V and 2 bases from J, with 12 bases between. The CDR3 has 13 residues. Germline V gives CDR1 MRHNA, CDR2 SNTAGT. This CDR3 is CATSRDPYNEQFF. CDR3 DNA sequence: TGTGCCACCTCGAGGGACCCCTACAATGAGCAGTTCTTC.

This chain links TRBV7-2 with TRBJ1-2; weak D call: TRBD1 (5 bases). Trimming left V 2 bases short and J 1 base short, with 14 bases between. The CDR3 sequence is 16 residues long. CDR1 and CDR2 from the germline V gene are SGHTA and FQGNSA. CDR3 residues: CASSLPTKGDNYGYTF. CDR3 nucleotides: TGTGCCAGCAGCTTACCCACAAAAGGGGATAACTATGGCTACACCTTC. Variable domain in full (rest from reference TRBV7-2 and TRBJ1-2): GAGVSQSPSNKVTEKGKDVELRCDPISGHTALYWYRQSLGQGLEFLIYFQGNSAPDKSGLPSDRFSAERTGGSVSTLTIQRTQQEDSAVYLCASSLPTKGDNYGYTFGSGTRLTVV.

This chain links TRBV27 with TRBJ1-2, with 8 bases fitting TRBD1. The CDR3 contains 15 residues. Trimming cost V 1 base and J 7 bases; bases outside gene matches: 8. The V gene's germline CDR1 is MNHEY and CDR2 SMNVEV (reference sequence). Written as DNA, the CDR3 is TGTGCCAGCAGTTTATTCGGGGACAGGAGGAGTGGCTACACCTTC. Translating it yields CASSLFGDRRSGYTF.

This clone was seen just once. This sequence joins TRBV5-1 and TRBJ1-3; D is ambiguous. With 1 base removed from V and 2 bases from J, the gap between germline ends came to 13 bases. Germline values: CDR1 SGHRS, CDR2 YFSETQ. CDR3 size: 16 residues. The chain's CDR3 is CASSLTDTLTGNTIYF. The CDR3 nucleotides are TGCGCCAGCAGCTTGACGGATACCCTCACTGGAAACACCATATATTTT.

CDR3 DNA: TGTGCCAGCAGCCCGCGACAGGGTTCGGGGAACACTGAAGCTTTCTTT. This codes for CASSPRQGSGNTEAFF. This sequence joins TRBV11-2 and TRBJ1-1, with 7 bases matching TRBD1. With V trimmed by 5 bases and J by 1 base, 10 bases remained unmatched. The CDR3 is 16 residues long. Per germline, CDR1 SGHAT and CDR2 FQNNGV.

The chain uses TRBV19 and TRBJ1-1; 7 bases line up with TRBD1. V lost 6 bases to trimming and J lost 0 bases; unmatched junction nucleotides: 7. Germline CDR1 reads LNHDA; CDR2 reads SQIVND (reference sequence). The CDR3 has 15 amino acids. The CDR3 DNA sequence: TGTGCCAGTAGAACCCGGGACAGCTTGAACACTGAAGCTTTCTTT. This encodes CASRTRDSLNTEAFF. The full variable domain, its missing parts supplied by reference TRBV19 and TRBJ1-1, is DGGITQSPKYLFRKEGQNVTLSCEQNLNHDAMYWYRQDPGQGLRLIYYSQIVNDFQKGDIAEGYSVSREKKESFPLTVTSAQKNPTAFYLCASRTRDSLNTEAFFGQGTRLTVV.